These 19 T cell receptor beta chains were sequenced from one sample in a study of cytomegalovirus exposure and HLA in healthy donors. The PCR had 60 Vbeta and 13 Jbeta primers. Data came from immunoSEQ multiplex PCR; TCRdb stores just in-frame clones and leaves some out. Of about 95,000 clones listed, 82% are singletons. Material: PBMCs. The receptors shown here come from a man aged 25 to 40 in good health and CMV-seropositive.

The chain has TRBV7-6 and TRBJ2-7; TRBD2 might be the D (5 bases). Germline V gene sequence: CDR1 SGHVS, CDR2 FNYEAQ. Between the trimmed V and J ends, which lost 1 base and 2 bases, there was a span of 12 bases. The CDR3 extends over 15 amino acids. In DNA form, the CDR3 reads TGTGCCAGCAGCTTAGGGGCGGACGGGGCCTACGAGCAGTACTTC. Its translation is CASSLGADGAYEQYF.

In DNA, the CDR3 is TGTGCCAGCAGTACAGGGACGTCCTACGAGCAGTACTTC. It is translated as CASSTGTSYEQYF. The rearrangement links TRBV2 to TRBJ2-7, with a possible D match to TRBD1 (6 bases). This CDR3 spans 13 amino acids. Trimming left V 5 bases short and J 1 base short, with 9 bases between. CDR1 SNHLY and CDR2 FYNNEI come from the germline V gene.

This sequence joins TRBV18 and TRBJ2-6; D is uncertain. Trimming shortened V by 6 bases and J by 0 bases, and 15 bases separated the two germline ends. The CDR3 contains 17 residues. CDR1 KGHSH and CDR2 LQKENI come from the germline V gene. The CDR3 sequence is CASSPDRVNSGANVLTF. The CDR3 nucleotides are TGTGCCAGCTCTCCAGACCGGGTGAACTCTGGGGCCAACGTCCTGACTTTC.

The rearrangement links TRBV6-6 to TRBJ2-7, with 8 bases fitting TRBD1. J gave up 5 bases and V 5 bases, and 8 bases lay outside the gene matches. Germline loops: CDR1 MNHNY, CDR2 SVGAGI (reference sequence). There are 14 residues in the CDR3. In DNA form, the CDR3 reads TGTGCCAGCAGTACCCTCGGACAGGGTGACGAGCAGTACTTC. It specifies CASSTLGQGDEQYF.

This chain links TRBV19 with TRBJ2-1; D not resolved. This CDR3 region has 14 residues. Germline CDR1 and CDR2: LNHDA and SQIVND (reference sequence). Trimming left V 3 bases short and J 4 bases short, with 10 bases between. In DNA form, the CDR3 reads TGTGCCAGTAGTATCGGTCTAATGTACAATGAGCAGTTCTTC. It is translated as CASSIGLMYNEQFF.

This clone was detected once. The rearrangement uses TRBV27 and TRBJ2-6; 11 bases are shared with TRBD1. This CDR3 is built from 17 residues. The ends lost 5 bases at V and 1 base at J; junction bases unmatched: 4. From germline, CDR1 is MNHEY and CDR2 SMNVEV (reference sequence). The CDR3 protein is CASSRTGGASGANVLTF. The CDR3 DNA reads TGTGCCAGCAGTAGGACAGGGGGCGCGTCTGGGGCCAACGTCCTGACTTTC.

This clone was observed a few times. The chain combines TRBV16 with TRBJ2-7; D remains unclear. The CDR3 sequence is 14 residues long. Germline V CDR1 and CDR2: KGHSY, FQNENV. The V gene lost 0 bases and the J gene lost 2 bases, with 8 bases spanning the gap. The CDR3 reads CASSQSIQAYEQYF. DNA of the CDR3: TGTGCCAGCAGCCAATCCATCCAGGCCTACGAGCAGTACTTC.

This clone was picked up one time. This sequence joins TRBV30 and TRBJ2-7; weak D call: TRBD1 (6 bases). The CDR3 extends over 14 amino acids. Germline CDR1 reads GTSNPN; CDR2 reads SVGIG (reference sequence). V was clipped by 2 bases and J by 2 bases, with 13 bases between them. In nucleotides, the CDR3 is TGTGCCTGGAGTCCCGGGACATCGACCTACGAGCAGTACTTC. It yields the protein CAWSPGTSTYEQYF.

There are a few counts of this clone. The V gene is TRBV6-5, the J gene TRBJ2-5, with 7 bases lining up with TRBD2. CDR1 is MNHEY and CDR2 is SVGAGI in the germline V gene. CDR3 length: 13 amino acids. Germline trimming cut 4 bases from V and 9 bases from J; bases unmatched to any gene: 8. CDR3 sequence (DNA): TGTGCCAGCAGTTCAACCCGGGGGGAGGCCCAGTACTTC. Translating it yields CASSSTRGEAQYF.

This clone has a handful of counts. The rearrangement links TRBV29-1 to TRBJ1-1; D possibly corresponds to TRBD1 (5 bases). Germline CDR1 is SQVTM and CDR2 is ANQGSEA. The CDR3 extends over 11 amino acids. V was cut by 7 bases and J by 0 bases, with 6 bases left in between. The CDR3 bases are TGCAGCGGACAGTTGAACACTGAAGCTTTCTTT. Translated, it gives CSGQLNTEAFF.

The chain has TRBV6-6 and TRBJ2-2; D is possibly TRBD1 (6 bases). The CDR3 runs to 15 residues. CDR1 is MNHNY and CDR2 is SVGAGI in the germline V gene (reference sequence). V was clipped by 6 bases and J by 1 base, with 12 bases between them. The DNA for the CDR3 is TGTGCCAGCAGGAGGGGGTATCGGAACACCGGGGAGCTGTTTTTT. Amino acid sequence: CASRRGYRNTGELFF.

V and J are TRBV27 and TRBJ2-1; D perhaps matches TRBD1 (6 bases). V lost 4 bases to trimming and J lost 6 bases, with 13 bases between them. CDR1 and CDR2 (germline): MNHEY, SMNVEV (reference sequence). The CDR3 has 14 amino acids. CDR3 amino acids: CASSYTGSGNEQFF. CDR3 nucleotide sequence: TGTGCCAGCAGTTATACAGGGTCCGGCAATGAGCAGTTCTTC.

This chain uses TRBV6-1 with TRBJ1-1, with 7 bases matching TRBD1. The CDR3 runs to 14 residues. Germline CDR1 reads MNHNS; CDR2 reads SASEGT. J lost 3 bases, V lost 7 bases, and 8 bases had no gene match. The CDR3 reads CASMRQGTHTEAFF. CDR3 coding DNA: TGTGCCAGCATGAGACAGGGAACCCACACTGAAGCTTTCTTT.

The gene calls are TRBV4-3 and TRBJ2-7; 11 bases map to TRBD2. J gave up 1 base and V 3 bases, and 14 bases lay outside the gene matches. CDR1 LGHNA and CDR2 YSLEER come from the germline V gene. CDR3 length: 19 residues. The CDR3 here is CASSQGLAVSHSISYEQYF. The DNA of the CDR3 is TGCGCCAGCAGCCAGGGACTAGCGGTTTCACATTCAATTTCCTACGAGCAGTACTTC.

The chain uses TRBV15 and TRBJ2-5; TRBD2 agrees at 7 bases. The J call may be wrong; the DNA end is better matched by TRBJ2-7. Germline V CDR1 and CDR2: LNHNV, YYDKDF (reference sequence). The CDR3 length is 16 residues. CDR3 region: CATSRVLGRNVYEQYF. The CDR3 nucleotides read TGTGCCACCAGCAGAGTTCTCGGGAGGAACGTATACGAGCAGTACTTC.

This chain joins TRBV5-4 and TRBJ2-7; 11 bases align to TRBD2. This CDR3 has 17 residues. V lost 4 bases to trimming and J lost 1 base; unmatched junction nucleotides: 10. CDR1 and CDR2 (germline): SGHNT, YYREEE (reference sequence). CDR3 in amino acids: CASSRGELAGGSYEQYF. CDR3 DNA sequence: TGTGCCAGCAGCCGAGGGGAGCTAGCGGGAGGATCCTACGAGCAGTACTTC.

This sequence joins TRBV18 and TRBJ1-2, with D possibly matching TRBD1 (5 bases). Per germline, CDR1 KGHSH and CDR2 LQKENI. CDR3 length: 15 residues. Trimming removed 3 bases at V and 0 bases at J, with 11 bases between. CDR3 residues: CASSPLDTANYGYTF. CDR3 nucleotides: TGTGCCAGCTCACCTCTGGACACAGCTAACTATGGCTACACCTTC.

This sequence joins TRBV27 and TRBJ2-7; D perhaps matches TRBD2 (6 bases). V was shortened by 3 bases and J by 6 bases, with 12 bases between the two germline ends. The CDR3 consists of 13 residues. CDR1 is MNHEY and CDR2 is SMNVEV in the germline V gene (reference sequence). CDR3 in amino acids: CASSFSGVGEQYF. CDR3 nucleotide sequence: TGTGCCAGCAGTTTTTCGGGGGTAGGCGAGCAGTACTTC.

In DNA, the CDR3 is TGTGCCAGCAGCTTGATTCGGGTTGACACTGAAGCTTTCTTT. This sequence encodes CASSLIRVDTEAFF. J is TRBJ1-1 and V is TRBV5-6; the D is unclear. The V gene's germline CDR1 is SGHDT and CDR2 YYEEEE. V lost 1 base and J lost 3, with 10 bases in between. The length of the CDR3 is 14 residues.